This entry describes one TCR beta chain. The antigen is undetermined. The authors amplified TCR beta CDR3 regions, and they did so from RNA transcripts for repertoire sequencing. Scientists carried out first-round RT-PCR using HTBI primers and then a second-round multiplex PCR. TCRdb fed the multiplex PCR reads into MiXCR, producing one record per CDR3 protein. Counted here are about 400,000 distinct CDR3 sequences, around 20% occurring once; the ten biggest clones make up around 1.4%. This sample stems from a study of Graves' ophthalmopathy and Graves' hyperthyroidism. Study-level background: Blood was drawn at initial diagnosis, before any treatment.

Findings and caveats of the study: Most thyroid-expanded clonotypes exceeding 0.001 frequency were also found in blood.

Germline CDR1 is MNHNS and CDR2 is SASEGT. The CDR3 length is 14 residues. With 4 bases removed from V and 6 bases from J, the gap between germline ends came to 13 bases. The sequencing input was peripheral blood. The chain is built from TRBV6-1 and TRBJ1-5; D is undetermined. This receptor was identified in a woman under 30 with Graves' ophthalmopathy. The chain's CDR3 is CASSASAEIQPQHF. The CDR3 DNA reads as TGTGCCAGCAGTGCCTCCGCCGAAATTCAGCCCCAGCATTTT.